These T cell receptor beta chains were read from a single sample in a study of tumor T cells in aggressive B-cell lymphoma. This table comes from immunoSEQ multiplex PCR, and its TCRdb copy is limited to in-frame clones, with some not included. The sample gives roughly 5,700 clones, about three quarters of which show up once; 6.5% to 9% is in the top ten. The sample taken for sequencing was tumor tissue. The receptors were sampled from an adult with diffuse large B cell lymphoma. Both conserved end residues are part of each CDR3. D genes are given only for firm matches. Some rows mark clone size as missing; the rest say once, few, many or name a class of expanded clone.

v_gene,abundance,d_gene,j_gene,CDR3aa,CDR3nt
TRBV7-9,NA,TRBD1,TRBJ1-1,CASSFRGQGTEAFF,TGTGCCAGCAGCTTTAGGGGGCAGGGCACTGAAGCTTTCTTT
TRBV18,NA,NA,TRBJ1-1,CASSSDSNTEAFF,TGTGCCAGCTCATCGGACAGTAACACTGAAGCTTTCTTT
TRBV6-5,once,TRBD2,TRBJ2-7,CASSSFKRELDEQYF,TGTGCCAGCAGTTCCTTCAAGCGGGAGCTGGACGAGCAGTACTTC
TRBV7-9,NA,TRBD2,TRBJ2-7,CASTRGQREPYYEQYF,TGTGCCAGCACCCGAGGCCAGCGGGAGCCCTACTACGAGCAGTACTTC
TRBV5-4,large,NA,TRBJ1-4,CASSRTGLNNEKLFF,TGTGCCAGCAGCCGCACCGGACTGAATAATGAAAAACTGTTTTTT
TRBV7-8,NA,TRBD1,TRBJ2-1,CASSPRDRGLSSYNEQFF,TGTGCCAGCAGCCCTCGGGACAGGGGATTGAGCTCCTACAATGAGCAGTTCTTC
TRBV7-8,few,NA,TRBJ1-1,CASSFQGMNTEAFF,TGTGCCAGCAGCTTTCAGGGGATGAACACTGAAGCTTTCTTT
TRBV7-6,NA,TRBD1,TRBJ2-5,CASSRLGRDRQETQYF,TGTGCCAGCAGCCGCCTTGGCCGGGACAGGCAAGAGACCCAGTACTTC
TRBV9,NA,TRBD2,TRBJ2-5,CASSRTNGLAGEETQYF,TGTGCCAGCAGCCGCACAAATGGACTAGCGGGAGAAGAGACCCAGTACTTC
TRBV6-1,NA,NA,TRBJ2-7,CASRGRRQNAYF,TGTGCCAGCAGGGGGCGGCGGCAGAACGCGTACTTC
TRBV6-5,NA,NA,TRBJ1-1,CASSYGTGGTEAFF,TGTGCCAGCAGTTACGGGACGGGGGGCACTGAAGCTTTCTTT
TRBV28,few,TRBD1,TRBJ2-3,CASFSGQGGGDTQYF,TGTGCCAGCTTCTCAGGACAGGGGGGGGGAGATACGCAGTATTTT
TRBV6-6,NA,TRBD1,TRBJ1-1,CASSYGTDWNTEAFF,TGTGCCAGCAGTTACGGGACAGACTGGAACACTGAAGCTTTCTTT
TRBV7-2,NA,NA,TRBJ2-2,CASSLAALRDTGELFF,TGTGCCAGCAGCTTAGCGGCCCTCAGGGACACCGGGGAGCTGTTTTTT
TRBV6-5,NA,TRBD1,TRBJ1-1,CASSHRDRSTEAFF,TGTGCCAGCAGCCACCGGGACAGGTCTACTGAAGCTTTCTTT
TRBV5-1,NA,NA,TRBJ2-3,CASSLIGDTQYF,TGCGCCAGCAGCTTGATCGGAGATACGCAGTATTTT
TRBV6-1,NA,NA,TRBJ2-7,CASSEYSRDSYEQYF,TGTGCCAGCAGTGAATACTCGAGGGATTCCTACGAGCAGTACTTC
TRBV5-1,once,TRBD1,TRBJ2-7,CASSLETGDRCEQYF,TGCGCCAGCAGCTTGGAGACAGGGGACCGTTGCGAGCAGTACTTC
TRBV6-5,NA,NA,TRBJ1-5,CASSYSGGNQPQHF,TGTGCCAGCAGTTACTCTGGGGGGAATCAGCCCCAGCATTTT
TRBV5-1,NA,TRBD2,TRBJ2-3,CASSLEIAGAGTDTQYF,TGCGCCAGCAGCTTGGAGATAGCGGGAGCTGGCACAGATACGCAGTATTTT
TRBV7-2,NA,TRBD1,TRBJ1-3,CASTLTGAGNTIYF,TGTGCCAGCACCCTTACAGGGGCTGGAAACACCATATATTTT
TRBV28,NA,NA,TRBJ2-5,CASSPGAQETQYF,TGTGCCAGCAGCCCAGGTGCTCAAGAGACCCAGTACTTC
TRBV18,NA,NA,TRBJ1-1,CASSVLGGVNTEAFF,TGTGCCAGCTCGGTGTTGGGAGGGGTTAACACTGAAGCTTTCTTT
TRBV5-4,NA,NA,TRBJ2-5,CASSFWGGGTQYF,TGTGCCAGCAGCTTTTGGGGAGGCGGGACCCAGTACTTC
TRBV7-9,NA,TRBD1,TRBJ2-7,CASSFFPPRDRSYKQYF,TGTGCCAGCAGCTTCTTCCCCCCAAGGGACAGAAGCTACAAGCAGTACTTC
TRBV5-6,NA,TRBD1,TRBJ1-2,CASSLFRKQGSAGYTF,TGTGCCAGCAGCTTGTTTCGGAAACAGGGGAGCGCTGGCTACACCTTC